What follows are 30 T cell receptor beta chains derived from one specimen sequenced in a study of shared clonotypes between healthy human individuals. Only in-frame clones appear in the TCRdb table, and some are missing; sequencing was by immunoSEQ multiplex PCR. This sample has about 96,000 clones, with roughly 45% found just once. The sample taken for sequencing was PBMCs. The source of these receptors is a woman in her 40s in good health. Some clones in this sample may be carry-over from other donors' samples.

Comments on this clone: A far more abundant clone sits one base away, making this likely a read error. Other DNA sequences in the sample encode the same CDR3. This rearrangement joins TRBV18 to TRBJ2-5; the D is unclear. CDR3 length equals 12 residues. In germline, CDR1 is KGHSH, CDR2 LQKENI. V was pared by 1 base and J by 1 base, with 1 base between. CDR3 nucleotides: TGTGCCAGCTCACCACGCCAAGAGACCCAGTACTTC. As protein: CASSPRQETQYF.

V usage is TRBV15 and J usage is TRBJ2-7; D remains unclear. The CDR3 spans 14 residues. Germline CDR1 LNHNV, CDR2 YYDKDF (reference sequence). V lost 1 base, J lost 2 bases, and 9 bases lay in between. The CDR3, as DNA: TGTGCCACCAGCAGAGGAAACGGAGCCTACGAGCAGTACTTC. Its translation is CATSRGNGAYEQYF.

The chain has TRBV13 and TRBJ2-3; 12 nucleotides match TRBD2. Losses at the gene ends were 4 bases for V and 7 bases for J; bases not matched to a gene: 9. The CDR3 length is 16 residues. Germline values: CDR1 PRHDT, CDR2 FYEKMQ (reference sequence). The CDR3 protein is CASSSSATSGSNTQYF. DNA of the CDR3: TGTGCCAGCAGCTCCTCCGCGACTAGCGGGAGCAATACGCAGTATTTT.

This clone showed up many times. Distinct nucleotide sequences in the sample also encode this CDR3. The rearrangement joins TRBV29-1 to TRBJ2-7; D is undetermined. This CDR3 comprises 13 residues. V lost 4 bases to trimming and J lost 4 bases, with 14 bases between them. The germline gives CDR1 SQVTM, CDR2 ANQGSEA. CDR3 nucleotide sequence: TGCAGCGTTGGCATGGCGGCCACTTACGAGCAGTACTTC. It encodes CSVGMAATYEQYF.

In its sample, this clone was seen a few times. The V and J genes are TRBV4-3 and TRBJ2-7; 12 bases map to TRBD1. Germline values: CDR1 LGHNA, CDR2 YSLEER. The V gene end was trimmed by 4 bases and the J gene end by 1 base; junction bases not matched to a gene: 14. The CDR3 consists of 19 residues. The CDR3 sequence: CASSLMAGTGGAESYEQYF. CDR3 DNA: TGCGCCAGCAGCCTTATGGCCGGGACAGGGGGCGCAGAGTCCTACGAGCAGTACTTC.

In the case of this clone: A far larger clone is off by one base, so a read error is likely. This sequence joins TRBV7-2 and TRBJ2-5; a weak D match, TRBD2 (5 bases). Per the germline V gene, CDR1 is SGHTA and CDR2 is FQGNSA. The CDR3 sequence is 13 residues long. CDR3 amino acids: CAGSLEGLATQYF. The CDR3 DNA reads as TGTGCCGGCAGCTTAGAAGGGCTAGCGACCCAGTACTTC.

This clone was seen repeatedly, ten times or more. CDR3 bases: TGTGCCAGCAGCTTACAATGGGGGACAGGATCCTACAATGAGCAGTTCTTC. It yields the protein CASSLQWGTGSYNEQFF. This chain links TRBV5-8 with TRBJ2-1; 8 positions agree with TRBD1. CDR3 length: 17 amino acids. Per the germline V gene, CDR1 is SGHTS and CDR2 is YDEGEE. Trimming removed 2 bases from V and 1 base from J; junction bases left unmatched: 8. The full variable domain, completed using reference TRBV5-8 and TRBJ2-1, is EAGVTQSPTHLIKTRGQQATLRCSPISGHTSVYWYQQALGLGLQFLLWYDEGEERNRGNFPPRFSGRQFPNYSSELNVNALELEDSALYLCASSLQWGTGSYNEQFFGPGTRLTVL.

The chain uses TRBV5-4 and TRBJ1-1; 7 bases are a match to TRBD1. CDR3 length: 15 amino acids. Trimming took 3 bases from V and 3 from J; bases not matched to a gene: 8. CDR1 and CDR2 from the germline V gene are SGHNT and YYREEE (reference sequence). CDR3 amino acids: CASSYRQGGDTEAFF. In nucleotides, the CDR3 is TGTGCCAGCAGCTATAGACAGGGAGGGGACACTGAAGCTTTCTTT.

Turning to this clone: This likely came from a read error, as a far larger clone is one base away. Other DNA variants within this sample encode the same CDR3. V usage is TRBV7-2 and J usage is TRBJ2-5, with TRBD2 identical over 8 bases. In germline, CDR1 is SGHTA, CDR2 FQGNSA. The junction had 6 bases not matched to a gene; V was cut back by 5 bases and J by 4 bases. The CDR3 length is 14 residues. Here the CDR3 reads CASSTGLAGETQYF. CDR3 DNA sequence: TGTGCCAGCAGCACCGGACTAGCAGGAGAGACCCAGTACTTC.

This clone has at least ten counts. The sample contains more than one DNA sequence encoding this CDR3. The chain couples TRBV4-1 to TRBJ1-2, with D maybe TRBD1 (5 bases). The CDR3 is 16 residues long. V was pared by 0 bases and J by 7 bases, with 18 bases between. Germline V CDR1 and CDR2: MGHRA, YSYEKL. CDR3 nucleotide sequence: TGCGCCAGCAGCCAAGATCCCAATGTGGGGGTTCGTGGCTACACCTTC. Translation: CASSQDPNVGVRGYTF.

The sample holds many counts of this clone. The genes are TRBV29-1 and TRBJ1-1; D is unclear. The V gene's germline CDR1 is SQVTM and CDR2 ANQGSEA. This CDR3 comprises 12 residues. V dropped 6 bases and J dropped 6 bases, with 14 bases sitting between them. CDR3 amino acids: CSVLGSFAEAFF. DNA for the CDR3: TGCAGCGTCCTAGGGAGTTTCGCTGAAGCTTTCTTT.

The rearrangement links TRBV28 to TRBJ1-2; 11 bases agree with TRBD1. CDR3 size: 14 residues. Losses at the gene ends were 5 bases for V and 4 bases for J; bases not matched to a gene: 3. Germline V gene data show CDR1 as MDHEN and CDR2 as SYDVKM. The CDR3 region is CASSRGTGGYGYTF. DNA for the CDR3: TGTGCCAGCAGTAGGGGGACAGGGGGCTATGGCTACACCTTC.

A note on this clone: A read error may explain this, as a much larger clone is one base away. Other DNA sequences in this specimen translate into the identical CDR3. V usage is TRBV25-1 and J usage is TRBJ2-3; TRBD2 agrees at 13 bases. J gave up 1 base and V 4 bases, and 8 bases lay outside the gene matches. The CDR3 is 18 residues long. Germline V CDR1 and CDR2: MGHDK, SYGVNS. The CDR3 bases are TGTGCCAGCAGTGTACTAGCGGGAGGGATCTTTGGCACAGATACGCAGTATTTT. This sequence encodes CASSVLAGGIFGTDTQYF.

This clone was counted at least ten times. The chain carries TRBV7-8 and TRBJ2-7, with D possibly being TRBD2 (6 bases). Germline V gene data show CDR1 as SGHVS and CDR2 as FQNEAQ. The CDR3 runs to 15 residues. V lost 2 bases, J lost 2 bases, and 13 bases lay in between. The CDR3 loop is CASSLWGGPAYEQYF. As DNA, the CDR3 is TGTGCCAGCAGCTTATGGGGAGGTCCTGCCTACGAGCAGTACTTC.

In its sample, this clone was seen many times. The CDR3, as DNA: TGTGCCAGCAGCCTCGGGGCTGGGTATGGCTACACCTTC. Its protein product is CASSLGAGYGYTF. The chain has TRBV7-9 and TRBJ1-2, with TRBD1 as a possible D gene (5 bases). The CDR3 is made up of 13 amino acids. In germline, CDR1 is SEHNR, CDR2 FQNEAQ (reference sequence). Deletions cut 5 bases from V and 5 bases from J, with 12 bases between.

V and J are TRBV28 and TRBJ2-1; TRBD1 matches at 7 bases. This CDR3 is built from 19 residues. With V trimmed by 7 bases and J by 2 bases, 20 bases remained unmatched. Germline values: CDR1 MDHEN, CDR2 SYDVKM. CDR3 sequence: CASTLTGTVGTWAYNEQFF. The CDR3 nucleotides read TGTGCCAGCACCCTGACCGGGACAGTAGGGACGTGGGCCTACAATGAGCAGTTCTTC.

The chain has TRBV6-4 and TRBJ2-1, with 9 bases aligning to TRBD2. The length of the CDR3 is 15 residues. Germline V lookup: CDR1 MRHNA, CDR2 SNTAGT. The V and J ends lost 3 bases and 6 bases, in that order; junction bases with no gene match: 6. Here the CDR3 DNA reads TGTGCCAGCAGTGAAATAGCGGGAGAGGGCAATGAGCAGTTCTTC. Translating gives CASSEIAGEGNEQFF.

The chain joins TRBV7-6 to TRBJ2-7; D gene ambiguous. The length of the CDR3 is 16 residues. Trimming stripped 5 bases from V and 7 bases from J, with 24 bases between. Germline lookup yields CDR1 SGHVS and CDR2 FNYEAQ. This CDR3 reads CASSTRYRVPLSEQYF. As DNA, the CDR3 is TGTGCCAGCAGCACCAGATACCGGGTCCCCCTTTCAGAGCAGTACTTC. The full variable domain, in which reference TRBV7-6 and TRBJ2-7 provide the parts outside the CDR3, is GAGVSQSPRYKVTKRGQDVALRCDPISGHVSLYWYRQALGQGPEFLTYFNYEAQQDKSGLPNDRFSAERPEGSISTLTIQRTEQRDSAMYRCASSTRYRVPLSEQYFGPGTRLTVT.

This clone occurred a few times. The chain combines TRBV25-1 with TRBJ2-3; TRBD2 is a possible D gene (6 bases). Trimming cost V 4 bases and J 0 bases, with 14 bases left between them. The V gene's germline CDR1 is MGHDK and CDR2 SYGVNS. The CDR3 covers 16 residues. The CDR3 region has the DNA TGTGCCAGCAGTGGCCCCATAGCGGAGAGCACAGATACGCAGTATTTT. Translating it yields CASSGPIAESTDTQYF.

The chain combines TRBV4-2 with TRBJ2-7; 15 bases align to TRBD2. The J call may not be correct, given that the DNA end is closer to TRBJ2-5. Germline V lookup: CDR1 LGHNA, CDR2 YNFKEQ. CDR3 length equals 20 residues. Here the CDR3 reads CASSQDPLRTSGRDGETQYF. In nucleotides, the CDR3 is TGTGCCAGCAGCCAAGATCCCCTGAGGACTAGCGGGAGGGATGGGGAGACCCAGTACTTC.

The chain has TRBV4-2 and TRBJ2-2, with D unresolved. Trimming left V 0 bases short and J 4 bases short, with 6 bases between. This CDR3 has 14 residues. CDR1 and CDR2 from the germline V gene are LGHNA and YNFKEQ. This CDR3 is CASSQDGVTGELFF. CDR3 bases: TGTGCCAGCAGCCAAGATGGGGTCACCGGGGAGCTGTTTTTT.

Only a few counts were recorded for this clone. The DNA of the CDR3 is TGCGCCAGCAGCTCAAAGGGAGACAAACATTCTGGAAACACCATATATTTT. Amino acids: CASSSKGDKHSGNTIYF. The rearrangement joins TRBV23-1 to TRBJ1-3; D uncertain. TRBV23-1 is classed as an ORF, of uncertain function. The V and J ends lost 6 bases and 1 base respectively, with 19 bases between them. This CDR3 is built from 17 residues.

There are many counts of this clone. This chain joins TRBV19 and TRBJ1-4, with 12 bases fitting TRBD1. The V segment lost 7 bases and the J segment 8 bases; nucleotides outside the gene matches: 8. Germline V lookup: CDR1 LNHDA, CDR2 SQIVND (reference sequence). This CDR3 has 15 amino acids. CDR3 loop: CASTATGTGGEKLFF. In DNA, the CDR3 is TGTGCCAGTACCGCGACCGGGACAGGGGGCGAAAAACTGTTTTTT.

As for this clone: Within the sample, other DNA sequences also encode this same CDR3. J is TRBJ2-1 and V is TRBV27; D is unresolved. The CDR3 spans 11 residues. V lost 5 bases to trimming and J lost 9 bases, with 8 bases between them. The V gene's germline CDR1 is MNHEY and CDR2 SMNVEV (reference sequence). CDR3 protein: CASSRSSEQFF. Here the CDR3 DNA reads TGTGCCAGCAGTAGAAGCAGTGAGCAGTTCTTC.

The genes are TRBV4-3 and TRBJ1-4; weak D call: TRBD1 (5 bases). CDR1 and CDR2 from the germline V gene are LGHNA and YSLEER. Trimming stripped 4 bases from V and 3 bases from J, with 18 bases between. CDR3 length: 17 residues. DNA of the CDR3: TGCGCCAGCAGCCCGCTGCTGTCGGGGCGGGCTAATGAAAAACTGTTTTTT. This codes for CASSPLLSGRANEKLFF.

This chain connects TRBV5-4 to TRBJ1-2; maybe TRBD1 (6 bases). This CDR3 is 14 amino acids long. From germline, CDR1 is SGHNT and CDR2 YYREEE (reference sequence). Trimming removed 4 bases from V and 2 bases from J, with 12 bases in between. CDR3 in DNA: TGTGCCAGCAGCCCGAGGGGGGGGAACTATGGCTACACCTTC. It translates to CASSPRGGNYGYTF.

The chain links TRBV6-1 to TRBJ2-7; 9 positions match TRBD1. The CDR3 runs 14 residues. Germline V gives CDR1 MNHNS, CDR2 SASEGT. The V and J ends lost 6 bases and 7 bases, in that order; junction bases with no gene match: 10. This CDR3 is CASSPGTGMREQYF. DNA for the CDR3: TGTGCCAGCAGCCCCGGGACAGGGATGAGGGAGCAGTACTTC.

The genes are TRBV14 and TRBJ1-2; D gene ambiguous. This CDR3 has 12 amino acids. Trimming removed 3 bases from V and 2 bases from J, with 4 bases in between. CDR1 is SGHDN and CDR2 is FVKESK in the germline V gene. The CDR3 spells CASSQGNYGYTF. Here the CDR3 DNA reads TGTGCCAGCAGCCAGGGAAACTATGGCTACACCTTC.

This clone was counted ten times or more. The chain employs TRBV18 and TRBJ1-1; no firm D call. The CDR3 sequence is 15 residues long. Trimming took 0 bases from V and 12 from J, leaving 20 bases between them. In germline, CDR1 is KGHSH, CDR2 LQKENI. CDR3 in amino acids: CASSPPLAGRLETFF. CDR3 nucleotide sequence: TGTGCCAGCTCACCACCGTTGGCTGGCAGACTTGAGACTTTCTTT.

This chain connects TRBV9 to TRBJ2-7; 8 bases are a match to TRBD1. The CDR3 runs to 14 residues. V was pared by 4 bases and J by 3 bases, with 6 bases of the junction left unmatched. From germline, CDR1 is SGDLS and CDR2 YYNGEE. The CDR3 region has the DNA TGTGCCAGCAGCCCAGGACAGGGAAACTACGAGCAGTACTTC. It codes for CASSPGQGNYEQYF.